This T cell receptor beta chain was found in a study of blood T cell repertoires in COVID-19. Study information: T cells, B-cell-depleted T cells, or PBMCs provided the cDNA or gDNA that served as material.

Between the trimmed V and J ends, which lost 3 bases and 3 bases, there was a span of 15 bases. From germline, CDR1 is MNHNS and CDR2 SASEGT. This CDR3 has 15 residues. As processed by the authors: Amplifying reference gene primers gave estimates of nucleated cell counts. Clones were read by immunoSEQ multiplex PCR, and TCRdb kept only the in-frame ones, dropping some. D and trimming come from the DNA, and the V and J calls and clone size come from that table. Among 250,000 to 350,000 clones listed, approximately 90% were seen once. Participants spanned ages about 18 to 100 years and resided in about 25 US areas.

The origin of this receptor is a woman in her 30s who had recovered from COVID-19. The sequenced sample consisted of PBMCs or T cells enriched from blood (not recorded which). The chain links TRBV6-1 to TRBJ2-7; D is uncertain. The DNA of the CDR3 is TGTGCCAGCAGTGAGTTTCATGCTGCGGTCTACGAGCAGTACTTC. Its translation is CASSEFHAAVYEQYF.